These 16 T cell receptor beta chains were all obtained from the same sample, sequenced in a study of T cell repertoires in cytomegalovirus infection. Each CDR3 protein is one row after TCRdb ran MiXCR on the reads. The sample has about 310,000 distinct CDR3 sequences; about a sixth are singletons. The sequenced sample consisted of PBMCs. The receptors stem from a human donor in good health (CMV status not recorded). Some clones in this sample may be carry-over from other donors' samples.

This chain joins TRBV19 and TRBJ1-4, with D hard to call. This CDR3 region has 17 residues. V lost 7 bases to trimming and J lost 7 bases, with 25 bases between them. The V gene's germline CDR1 is LNHDA and CDR2 SQIVND (reference sequence). CDR3 sequence: CASTPIVGSEGFEKLFF. The CDR3 DNA follows: TGTGCCAGTACCCCCATAGTCGGATCTGAGGGTTTTGAAAAACTGTTTTTT.

This clonotype was recorded a few times. The rearrangement uses TRBV2 and TRBJ2-1, with TRBD2 matching 8 bases. CDR1 SNHLY and CDR2 FYNNEI come from the germline V gene. Germline trimming cut 8 bases from V and 10 bases from J; bases unmatched to any gene: 10. The CDR3 length is 13 residues. The CDR3 nucleotides are TGTGCCAGCGCTACGGGGGGGGTAGTAGAGCAGTTCTTC. Translating it yields CASATGGVVEQFF.

In its sample, this clonotype was seen many times. This rearrangement joins TRBV28 to TRBJ1-6; D perhaps matches TRBD1 (6 bases). Germline CDR1 and CDR2: MDHEN and SYDVKM. V dropped 3 bases and J dropped 6 bases, with 12 bases sitting between them. The CDR3 covers 15 residues. CDR3 sequence reads: CASSFTSRGNSPLHF. The CDR3 nucleotides read TGTGCCAGCAGTTTCACTTCCAGGGGTAATTCACCCCTCCACTTT.

The chain joins TRBV5-1 to TRBJ1-6; 9 nucleotides match TRBD1. The CDR3 extends over 14 amino acids. CDR1 is SGHRS, CDR2 YFSETQ, per germline. V was pared by 4 bases and J by 7 bases, with 3 bases of the junction left unmatched. In DNA form, the CDR3 reads TGCGCCAGCAGCGAAGGGACAGGGAATTCACCCCTCCACTTT. This sequence encodes CASSEGTGNSPLHF.

A few counts support this clonotype. The chain recombines TRBV6-1 with TRBJ2-2; the D call may be TRBD1 or TRBD2 (5 bases each). V dropped 2 bases and J dropped 6 bases, with 16 bases sitting between them. The CDR3 extends over 16 amino acids. Germline loops: CDR1 MNHNS, CDR2 SASEGT. The CDR3 sequence is CASSEPSPGASGELFF. CDR3 sequence (DNA): TGTGCCAGCAGTGAACCCAGTCCCGGGGCATCCGGGGAGCTGTTTTTT.

CDR3 bases: TGTGCCAGCAGCTTGGGTCCAGGGGTCGATGGGGCTTTCTTT. This codes for CASSLGPGVDGAFF. The V call is TRBV5-4, the J call TRBJ1-1, with D possibly matching TRBD1 (6 bases). Trimming cost V 0 bases and J 11 bases, with 17 bases left between them. This CDR3 comprises 14 residues. Germline values: CDR1 SGHNT, CDR2 YYREEE (reference sequence).

This clonotype was seen at least ten times. The rearrangement links TRBV7-9 to TRBJ2-7, with a tentative D call TRBD2 (6 bases). The V gene lost 10 bases and the J gene lost 7 bases, with 14 bases spanning the gap. Per germline, CDR1 SEHNR and CDR2 FQNEAQ (reference sequence). This CDR3 region has 11 residues. CDR3 sequence: CAIVDGGEQYF. Written as DNA, the CDR3 is TGTGCCATCGTGGACGGAGGGGAGCAGTACTTC.

The table lists this clonotype with many counts. CDR3: CAISVSPTQTTFRYTF. In DNA form, the CDR3 reads TGTGCCATCAGTGTCTCCCCAACCCAGACTACATTCCGCTACACCTTC. The chain carries TRBV10-3 and TRBJ1-2; D not resolved. Per germline, CDR1 ENHRY and CDR2 SYGVKD. The germline V and J ends were trimmed by 4 bases and 9 bases, with 24 bases remaining between them. The CDR3 sequence is 16 residues long.

This clonotype has a count of ten or more. The rearrangement links TRBV7-2 to TRBJ2-7, with TRBD1 matching over 9 bases. V was pared by 4 bases and J by 5 bases, with 6 bases of the junction left unmatched. Germline CDR1 SGHTA, CDR2 FQGNSA. The CDR3 spans 14 residues. CDR3: CASSSPGQGNEQYF. In DNA form, the CDR3 reads TGTGCCAGCAGCTCGCCGGGACAGGGAAACGAGCAGTACTTC. Full variable domain (missing parts from reference TRBV7-2 and TRBJ2-7): GAGVSQSPSNKVTEKGKDVELRCDPISGHTALYWYRQSLGQGLEFLIYFQGNSAPDKSGLPSDRFSAERTGGSVSTLTIQRTQQEDSAVYLCASSSPGQGNEQYFGPGTRLTVT.

As concerns this clonotype: At one of its ends the junction is not consistent with the germline gene, which may arise from a read error. V gene TRBV29-1 combines with J gene TRBJ1-3; possibly TRBD1 for D (5 bases). Germline CDR1 is SQVTM and CDR2 is ANQGSEA. The CDR3 loop spans 13 amino acids. CDR3 loop: CSVGQGTGNTIYF. In DNA form, the CDR3 reads TGCAGCGTTGGTCAGGGAACTGGAAATACCATATATTTT.

In its sample, this clonotype was seen a few times. The chain combines TRBV20-1 with TRBJ1-5; 7 bases are a match to TRBD1. With V trimmed by 3 bases and J by 1 base, 9 bases remained unmatched. The CDR3 runs to 16 residues. Germline V CDR1 and CDR2: DFQATT, SNEGSKA (reference sequence). The CDR3 loop is CSASVRQGASNQPQHF. CDR3 bases: TGCAGTGCTAGCGTTCGACAGGGAGCGAGCAATCAGCCCCAGCATTTT.

The chain recombines TRBV28 with TRBJ1-2; 11 nucleotides agree with TRBD1. Germline V gene sequence: CDR1 MDHEN, CDR2 SYDVKM. The V gene end was trimmed by 4 bases and the J gene end by 0 bases; junction bases not matched to a gene: 7. This CDR3 comprises 17 residues. CDR3 in amino acids: CASSSPGQGVANYGYTF. CDR3 nucleotide sequence: TGTGCCAGCAGTTCCCCGGGACAGGGGGTTGCTAACTATGGCTACACCTTC.

CDR3 nucleotide sequence: TGTGCCAGCAGTTACCACGCCTTAGGGGCTCAGAGGGAAAAACTGTTTTTT. It specifies CASSYHALGAQREKLFF. The J gene is TRBJ1-4, the V gene TRBV6-1; a possible D gene is TRBD1 (5 bases). This CDR3 spans 17 amino acids. V lost 5 bases and J lost 8, with 24 bases in between. Germline CDR1 reads MNHNS; CDR2 reads SASEGT.

This rearrangement joins TRBV4-1 to TRBJ1-3; weak D call: TRBD1 (5 bases). Looked up from germline, CDR1 is MGHRA and CDR2 is YSYEKL. The CDR3 runs to 15 residues. V shed 1 base and J shed 7 bases, with 14 bases lying between them. Written as DNA, the CDR3 is TGCGCCAGCAGCCAAGGGGCAGGGAGCGACAACACCATATATTTT. Translating gives CASSQGAGSDNTIYF.

The V and J genes are TRBV3-1 and TRBJ2-1; D is tentatively TRBD1 or TRBD2 (5 bases each). Germline-derived CDR1 and CDR2 are LGHDT and YNNKEL (reference sequence). Trimming stripped 0 bases from V and 8 bases from J, with 17 bases between. The CDR3 has 16 amino acids. CDR3 residues: CASSQDARWGMDEQFF. DNA of the CDR3: TGTGCCAGCAGCCAAGACGCTAGGTGGGGGATGGATGAGCAGTTCTTC.

The V and J genes are TRBV5-1 and TRBJ2-5; 10 bases map to TRBD1. This CDR3 region has 16 residues. V trimming: 4 bases; J trimming: 0 bases; junction bases outside the gene matches: 6. Germline values: CDR1 SGHRS, CDR2 YFSETQ. The CDR3 protein is CASSTGDRGNQETQYF. The CDR3 DNA reads TGCGCCAGCAGCACGGGGGACAGGGGAAACCAAGAGACCCAGTACTTC.